The next 29 T cell receptor beta chains were all read from a single sample in a study of regulatory T cells in long-lasting Graves disease (dated by TCRdb to the early 2020s). The intended sense of this specimen's time point label: newly diagnosed GD, antithyroid drugs for less than 3 months. For both TCR sequencing and RNA sequencing, RNA was extracted from PBMCs using TRIzol. The library was prepared using multiplex PCR. The instrument was an Illumina HiSeq 4000. iRepertoire HTBI primers and Arm-PCR amplification of CDR3 regions were used to construct TCR beta libraries. TCRdb reanalyzed the raw reads on its own, using fastp at Q25 for trimming and MiXCR for clone calling, and kept in-frame beta chains. Entries are consolidated by CDR3 protein sequence, retaining the most common genes and DNA. The sample data list about 620,000 distinct CDR3 sequences, and roughly 15% of these were observed just once. Around a sixth of the sample rests with the top ten.

These records were also assigned to another study, of T cells in Graves' hyperthyroidism and ophthalmopathy.

This material consisted of peripheral blood mononuclear cells (PBMCs), taken at new diagnosis, from a patient treated with antithyroid drugs. The receptors shown here come from a woman aged 25 to 45 with Graves disease. Donor details come from another sample of the same person, matched by shared clones.

This chain's CDR3 is CASSMVTRQPQHF. The CDR3 DNA reads TGTGCCAGTAGTATGGTCACAAGGCAGCCCCAGCATTTT. The V and J genes are TRBV19 and TRBJ1-5; no definite D call. Germline V CDR1 and CDR2: LNHDA, SQIVND (reference sequence). The CDR3 spans 13 residues. Trimming stripped 3 bases from V and 7 bases from J, with 10 bases between.

A remark on this clonotype: This may be a read error: a much more frequent sequence differs by one nucleotide. The chain links TRBV7-9 to TRBJ2-1; TRBD2 matches 7 bases. Germline V lookup: CDR1 SEHNR, CDR2 FQNEAQ (reference sequence). The CDR3 sequence is 16 residues long. V dropped 5 bases and J dropped 9; count of bases not matched to a gene: 16. CDR3 nucleotide sequence: TGTGCCAGCAGCCCCCTGGGAGCGGGGCTACGGAGTGAGCAGTTCTTC. Translation gives CASSPLGAGLRSEQFF. Supplemented by reference TRBV7-9 and TRBJ2-1, the full variable domain reads DTGVSQNPRHKITKRGQNVTFRCDPISEHNRLYWYRQTLGQGPEFLTYFQNEAQLEKSRLLSDRFSAERPKGSFSTLEIQRTEQGDSAMYLCASSPLGAGLRSEQFFGPGTRLTVL.

Many counts were recorded for this clonotype. The chain carries TRBV6-2 or TRBV6-3 and TRBJ2-5; no firm D call. The V and J ends lost 6 bases and 2 bases respectively, with 10 bases between them. The CDR3 has 13 amino acids. CDR1 is MNHEY, CDR2 SVGEGT, per germline. The CDR3 is CASSETRQETQYF. CDR3 nucleotide sequence: TGTGCCAGCAGCGAGACACGTCAAGAGACCCAGTACTTC.

This clonotype occurred a few times. The chain carries TRBV20-1 and TRBJ1-6; TRBD1 matches at 8 bases. The length of the CDR3 is 17 residues. Germline V CDR1 and CDR2: DFQATT, SNEGSKA (reference sequence). V lost 2 bases to trimming and J lost 0 bases; unmatched junction nucleotides: 6. CDR3 loop: CSARQGAMSSYNSPLHF. The CDR3 coding sequence is TGCAGTGCTAGACAGGGGGCCATGAGCTCCTATAATTCACCCCTCCACTTT.

The V call is TRBV18, the J call TRBJ2-2; 8 bases are a match to TRBD1. CDR1 is KGHSH and CDR2 is LQKENI in the germline V gene. The V gene end was trimmed by 0 bases and the J gene end by 5 bases; junction bases not matched to a gene: 2. The CDR3 has 15 residues. The CDR3 here is CASSPPTGGTGELFF. The CDR3 nucleotides are TGTGCCAGCTCACCACCAACAGGGGGGACCGGGGAGCTGTTTTTT.

This clonotype was detected a few times. The CDR3 region has the DNA TGTGCCAGCAGCCTGACCGTCGGGCCCATATACGAGCAGTACTTC. Translated: CASSLTVGPIYEQYF. This rearrangement joins TRBV14 to TRBJ2-7; D is undetermined. V was shortened by 4 bases and J by 4 bases, with 17 bases between the two germline ends. This CDR3 is built from 15 residues. Germline V gene lookup returns CDR1 SGHDN and CDR2 FVKESK.

The genes are TRBV29-1 and TRBJ2-5; tentative D call: TRBD1 (6 bases). Trimming removed 7 bases at V and 1 base at J, with 10 bases between. Looked up from germline, CDR1 is SQVTM and CDR2 is ANQGSEA. This CDR3 is 12 amino acids long. The CDR3 region has the DNA TGCAGCGGAACAGGGATCCAAGAGACCCAGTACTTC. As protein: CSGTGIQETQYF.

This clonotype was counted only a few times. V is TRBV20-1 and J is TRBJ2-3; 7 bases align to TRBD1. CDR1 is DFQATT, CDR2 SNEGSKA, per germline (reference sequence). CDR3 length: 12 residues. Losses at the gene ends were 4 bases for V and 4 bases for J; bases not matched to a gene: 2. This CDR3 reads CSANDRADTQYF. The CDR3 DNA sequence: TGCAGTGCTAATGACAGGGCAGATACGCAGTATTTT.

This clonotype was recorded a few times. V and J are TRBV29-1 and TRBJ2-3; D call uncertain. This CDR3 has 12 residues. CDR1 is SQVTM and CDR2 is ANQGSEA in the germline V gene. V was trimmed by 7 bases and J by 5 bases, leaving 13 bases between them. The CDR3 DNA follows: TGCAGCGCCGACTTCTCCGGAGATACGCAGTATTTT. This codes for CSADFSGDTQYF.

The gene calls are TRBV6-2 or TRBV6-3 and TRBJ2-7; TRBD2 agrees at 9 bases. V was pared by 2 bases and J by 2 bases, with 4 bases of the junction left unmatched. This CDR3 comprises 15 residues. The germline CDR1 and CDR2 sequences are MNHEY and SVGEGT. CDR3: CASSYSAGGAYEQYF. The CDR3, as DNA: TGTGCCAGCAGTTACAGTGCGGGGGGGGCCTACGAGCAGTACTTC.

This clonotype showed up many times. As DNA, the CDR3 is TGTGCCAGCAGCCCCCGCGGAGGGGGCCGGAATCAGCCCCAGCATTTT. Amino acids: CASSPRGGGRNQPQHF. This rearrangement joins TRBV7-9 to TRBJ1-5, with TRBD1 identical over 7 bases. The V gene end was trimmed by 5 bases and the J gene end by 4 bases; junction bases not matched to a gene: 11. Germline V gene data show CDR1 as SEHNR and CDR2 as FQNEAQ (reference sequence). The CDR3 covers 16 residues.

The sample holds many counts of this clonotype. The chain recombines TRBV11-2 with TRBJ2-1; D gene uncertain. The J call is uncertain, as TRBJ2-3 better fits the DNA end. The CDR3 covers 12 residues. From germline, CDR1 is SGHAT and CDR2 FQNNGV. The CDR3: CASSLLFQTQYF. The CDR3 DNA reads as TGTGCCAGCAGCTTATTGTTTCAAACGCAGTATTTT.

This clonotype came up many times. This rearrangement joins TRBV28 to TRBJ1-3, with D possibly TRBD1 on 5 matching bases. The germline gives CDR1 MDHEN, CDR2 SYDVKM. The CDR3 contains 17 residues. V was clipped by 4 bases and J by 0 bases, with 16 bases between them. CDR3 nucleotides: TGTGCCAGCAGTTCCGGGGACGGGCGGGGCTCTGGAAACACCATATATTTT. As protein: CASSSGDGRGSGNTIYF.

The sample holds many counts of this clonotype. The rearrangement joins TRBV25-1 to TRBJ2-7; tentative D call: TRBD1 (6 bases). Germline CDR1 MGHDK, CDR2 SYGVNS. V shed 2 bases and J shed 5 bases, with 10 bases lying between them. This CDR3 is built from 13 residues. CDR3 amino acids: CASSEIGTHEQYF. CDR3 coding DNA: TGTGCCAGCAGTGAAATCGGGACACACGAGCAGTACTTC.

V gene TRBV5-1 combines with J gene TRBJ2-2; TRBD1 might be the D (6 bases). The CDR3 length is 13 residues. Germline CDR1 SGHRS, CDR2 YFSETQ. V lost 1 base and J lost 7, with 8 bases in between. The CDR3 bases are TGCGCCAGCAGCTTGACAGGGAACGGGGAGCTGTTTTTT. Amino acids: CASSLTGNGELFF.

This clonotype was recorded at least ten times. The rearrangement links TRBV6-2 or TRBV6-3 to TRBJ2-1, with D maybe TRBD2 (6 bases). Trimming removed 6 bases from V and 0 bases from J, with 15 bases in between. CDR1 and CDR2 from the germline V gene are MNHEY and SVGEGT. CDR3 size: 16 residues. CDR3 bases: TGTGCCAGCAGGGAAGCTAGCGACTACTCCTACAATGAGCAGTTCTTC. Its translation: CASREASDYSYNEQFF.

The V and J genes are TRBV6-2 or TRBV6-3 and TRBJ2-7; 9 bases fit TRBD2. Looked up from germline, CDR1 is MNHEY and CDR2 is SVGEGT. Trimming at V came to 0 bases and at J to 5 bases, leaving 8 bases not matched to a gene. This CDR3 is built from 16 residues. As DNA, the CDR3 is TGTGCCAGCAGTTACTCGAGAGCTAGCGGGATCAACGAGCAGTACTTC. Its protein is CASSYSRASGINEQYF.

V is TRBV9 and J is TRBJ2-5; tentatively, D is TRBD1 (6 bases). Trimming took 7 bases from V and 5 from J, leaving 15 bases between them. This CDR3 spans 13 amino acids. In germline, CDR1 is SGDLS, CDR2 YYNGEE. The DNA of the CDR3 is TGTGCCAGCGCCACAGGGAACTATGAGACCCAGTACTTC. Amino acid sequence: CASATGNYETQYF.

In this sample, this clonotype turned up a few times. The chain carries TRBV10-3 and TRBJ2-1, with 7 bases that match TRBD1. Germline CDR1 reads ENHRY; CDR2 reads SYGVKD. V was pared by 2 bases and J by 5 bases, with 9 bases of the junction left unmatched. This CDR3 is 16 amino acids long. CDR3: CAISETPPGQNNEQFF. Here the CDR3 DNA reads TGTGCCATCAGTGAGACTCCGCCGGGACAGAACAATGAGCAGTTCTTC.

This chain connects TRBV7-9 to TRBJ2-7; D gene ambiguous. Germline V gene lookup returns CDR1 SEHNR and CDR2 FQNEAQ (reference sequence). The ends were cut back, 8 bases at V and 7 bases at J, with 3 bases in the middle. This CDR3 has 8 amino acids. For the CDR3, the DNA is TGTGCCAGCGGGGAGCAGTACTTC. Its protein product is CASGEQYF.

This clonotype was seen a few times. The CDR3 reads CASSPNVVGPAKNIQYF. In DNA, the CDR3 is TGTGCCAGCAGTCCCAACGTAGTTGGTCCAGCCAAAAACATTCAGTACTTC. The chain has TRBV6-4 and TRBJ2-4; D unclear. Per germline, CDR1 MRHNA and CDR2 SNTAGT. V was pared by 5 bases and J by 0 bases, with 17 bases between. The CDR3 extends over 17 amino acids.

The chain couples TRBV27 to TRBJ2-7; 8 bases are a match to TRBD1. The CDR3 has 14 residues. The germline V gene encodes CDR1 MNHEY and CDR2 SMNVEV (reference sequence). V lost 5 bases to trimming and J lost 3 bases; unmatched junction nucleotides: 6. The CDR3: CASSGTGRFYEQYF. In DNA form, the CDR3 reads TGTGCCAGCAGTGGGACAGGACGTTTCTACGAGCAGTACTTC.

As for this clonotype: The junction differs from germline at one of its ends, possibly a read error. The V gene is TRBV5-1, the J gene TRBJ1-2; the D is unclear. The germline gives CDR1 SGHRS, CDR2 YFSETQ. The CDR3 is 15 amino acids. The CDR3 bases are TGTGCCAGCAGCTTAACCACAGAGACCCTCTATGGCTACACCTTC. Translated, it gives CASSLTTETLYGYTF.

This clonotype was counted at least ten times. The V and J genes are TRBV28 and TRBJ1-2, with 8 bases lining up with TRBD1. The CDR3 extends over 14 amino acids. The V and J ends lost 3 bases and 6 bases, in that order; junction bases with no gene match: 6. The germline CDR1 and CDR2 sequences are MDHEN and SYDVKM. CDR3 loop: CASSLSDRVDGYTF. The CDR3 nucleotides read TGTGCCAGCAGTTTGTCGGACAGGGTTGATGGCTACACCTTC.

The gene calls are TRBV20-1 and TRBJ2-1, with TRBD2 matching 8 bases. Germline V gene data show CDR1 as DFQATT and CDR2 as SNEGSKA (reference sequence). V gave up 5 bases and J gave up 0 bases; unmatched junction bases: 12. The CDR3 runs 17 residues. CDR3 amino acids: CSAPRGSGRSSYNEQFF. In DNA form, the CDR3 reads TGCAGTGCTCCGAGGGGGAGCGGGAGAAGCTCCTACAATGAGCAGTTCTTC.

This clonotype is labeled medium-sized. The genes are TRBV29-1 and TRBJ2-1, with D unresolved. The CDR3 covers 11 residues. Germline V lookup: CDR1 SQVTM, CDR2 ANQGSEA. V was clipped by 6 bases and J by 9 bases, with 12 bases between them. CDR3 residues: CSVWSVGEQFF. The CDR3 coding sequence is TGCAGCGTATGGAGCGTAGGTGAGCAGTTCTTC.

In this sample, this clonotype turned up a few times. The CDR3 sequence is CASSPFGTSGSSGELFF. The CDR3 DNA follows: TGTGCCAGCAGTCCCTTTGGGACTAGCGGGAGTTCCGGGGAGCTGTTTTTT. The chain links TRBV6-1 to TRBJ2-2; the match to TRBD2 covers 14 bases. The CDR3 loop spans 17 amino acids. The ends lost 5 bases at V and 6 bases at J; junction bases unmatched: 8. Germline values: CDR1 MNHNS, CDR2 SASEGT.

This clonotype has at least ten counts. The V gene is TRBV10-3, the J gene TRBJ2-7, with D maybe TRBD1 (6 bases). The CDR3 covers 15 residues. Trimming cost V 5 bases and J 2 bases, with 16 bases left between them. The germline gives CDR1 ENHRY, CDR2 SYGVKD. CDR3 in amino acids: CAISQQGQRTYEQYF. The CDR3 region has the DNA TGTGCCATCAGTCAACAGGGACAAAGGACCTACGAGCAGTACTTC.

This clonotype has a handful of counts. The chain employs TRBV24-1 and TRBJ2-3, with TRBD2 identical over 10 bases. CDR3 length equals 15 residues. The ends lost 8 bases at V and 1 base at J; junction bases unmatched: 5. CDR1 KGHDR and CDR2 SFDVKD come from the germline V gene. The CDR3 spells CATIEGTSGTDTQYF. CDR3 nucleotide sequence: TGTGCCACCATTGAGGGGACTAGCGGCACAGATACGCAGTATTTT.